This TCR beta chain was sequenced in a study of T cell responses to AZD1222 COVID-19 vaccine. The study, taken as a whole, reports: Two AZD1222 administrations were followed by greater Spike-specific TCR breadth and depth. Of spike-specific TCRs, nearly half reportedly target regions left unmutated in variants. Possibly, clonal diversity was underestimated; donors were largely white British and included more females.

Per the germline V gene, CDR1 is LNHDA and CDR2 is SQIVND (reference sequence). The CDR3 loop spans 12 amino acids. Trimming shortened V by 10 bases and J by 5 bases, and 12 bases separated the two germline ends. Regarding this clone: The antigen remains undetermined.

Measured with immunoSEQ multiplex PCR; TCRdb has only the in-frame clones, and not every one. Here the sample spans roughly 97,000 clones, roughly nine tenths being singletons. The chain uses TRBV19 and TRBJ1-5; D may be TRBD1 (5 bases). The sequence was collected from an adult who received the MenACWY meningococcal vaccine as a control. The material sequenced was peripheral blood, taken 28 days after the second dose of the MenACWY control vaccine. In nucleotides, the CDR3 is TGTGCCATCGGGGGTGGCTATCAGCCCCAGCATTTT. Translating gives CAIGGGYQPQHF.